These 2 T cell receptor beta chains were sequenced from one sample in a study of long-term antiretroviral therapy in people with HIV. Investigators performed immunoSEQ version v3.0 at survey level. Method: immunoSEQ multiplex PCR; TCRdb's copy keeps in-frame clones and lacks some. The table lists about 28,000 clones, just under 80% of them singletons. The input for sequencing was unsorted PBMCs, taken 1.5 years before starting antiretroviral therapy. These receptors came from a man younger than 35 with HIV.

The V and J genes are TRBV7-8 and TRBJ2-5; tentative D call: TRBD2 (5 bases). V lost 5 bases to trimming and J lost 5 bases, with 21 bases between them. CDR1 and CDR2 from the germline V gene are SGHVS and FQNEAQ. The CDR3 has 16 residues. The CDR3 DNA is TGTGCCAGCAGCGGCGGGTCATCAGTGGTTCGGGAGACCCAGTACTTC. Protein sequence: CASSGGSSVVRETQYF.

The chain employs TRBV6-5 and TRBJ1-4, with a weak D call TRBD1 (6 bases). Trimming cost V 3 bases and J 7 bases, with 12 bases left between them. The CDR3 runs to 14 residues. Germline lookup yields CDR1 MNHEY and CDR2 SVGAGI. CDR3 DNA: TGTGCCAGCAGTTATTTGGCAGGGGTTGAAAAACTGTTTTTT. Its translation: CASSYLAGVEKLFF.